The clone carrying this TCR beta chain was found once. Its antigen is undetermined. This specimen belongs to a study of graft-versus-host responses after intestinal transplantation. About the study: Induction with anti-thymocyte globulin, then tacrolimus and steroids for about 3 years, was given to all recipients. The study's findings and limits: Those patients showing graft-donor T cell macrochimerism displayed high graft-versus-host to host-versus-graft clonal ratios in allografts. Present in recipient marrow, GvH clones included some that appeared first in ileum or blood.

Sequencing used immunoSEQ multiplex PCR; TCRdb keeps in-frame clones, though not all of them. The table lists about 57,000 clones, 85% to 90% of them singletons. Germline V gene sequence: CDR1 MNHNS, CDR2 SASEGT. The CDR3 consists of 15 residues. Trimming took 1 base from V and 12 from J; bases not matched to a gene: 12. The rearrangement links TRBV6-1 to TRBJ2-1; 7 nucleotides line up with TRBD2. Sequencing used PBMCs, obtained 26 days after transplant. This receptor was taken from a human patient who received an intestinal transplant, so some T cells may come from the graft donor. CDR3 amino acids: CASSEDEGGPGVQFF. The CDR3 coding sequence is TGTGCCAGCAGTGAAGACGAGGGAGGGCCGGGAGTGCAGTTCTTC.